This T cell receptor beta chain was found in a study of T cells in Graves' hyperthyroidism and ophthalmopathy. Reasons for excluding patients were uncontrolled infection, other autoimmune disease, pregnancy or lactation. Comment on this clonotype: Compared with germline, one end of the junction differs, possibly owing to a read error.

Amplified regions were TCR beta CDR3 sequences from RNA transcripts. HTBI primers drove first-round RT-PCR of the TCR CDR3. A single record per CDR3 protein comes from TCRdb applying MiXCR to the multiplex PCR reads. The sample contains approximately 95,000 distinct CDR3 sequences, 35% to 45% of which appear only once. Per the germline V gene, CDR1 is ENHRY and CDR2 is SYGVKD. The CDR3 is 15 amino acids. This clonotype originated in a woman in her twenties or thirties with Graves' hyperthyroidism. Sequenced: peripheral blood or thyroid tissue (not recorded which). The chain employs TRBV10-3 and TRBJ1-1, with D perhaps matching TRBD1 (5 bases). CDR3 sequence: CAISDGGEMSTEASF. The CDR3 region has the DNA TGTGCCATCAGTGATGGGGGAGAGATGAGCACTGAAGCTTCCTTT.